The rows below give T cell receptor beta chains drawn from one sample of a study of blood T cell repertoires in COVID-19. TCRdb's table, derived via immunoSEQ multiplex PCR, lists solely in-frame clones and lacks some. This table holds 70,000 or so clones, roughly 87% found once. The sample consisted of peripheral blood. The receptors derive from a woman in her late teens or twenties with acute or convalescent COVID-19. Each CDR3 is given with its conserved first and last residue. Each record gives: J gene, V gene, D gene, clone size, CDR3 DNA, CDR3 protein. D genes are given only for firm matches. Not every row has a clone size; where given, it reads once, few, many or a size class.

>TRBJ2-3|TRBV28|NA|NA
TGTGCCAGCGCTCTAGTTCTTACTTCTAGCACAGATACGCAGTATTTT
CASALVLTSSTDTQYF
>TRBJ1-4|TRBV4-3|NA|once
TGCGCCAGCAGCCAAGATTGGGCAGGGACTAATGAAAAACTGTTTTTT
CASSQDWAGTNEKLFF
>TRBJ2-5|TRBV19|NA|NA
TGTGCCAGTAGTATAGCTAGCCAAGAGACCCAGTACTTC
CASSIASQETQYF
>TRBJ2-3|TRBV7-6|TRBD1|NA
TGTGCCAGCAGCTTAGCGAACGGACAGGGATCAGATACGCAGTATTTT
CASSLANGQGSDTQYF
>TRBJ2-2|TRBV28|TRBD1|few
TGTGCCAGCCTTGACACACCGGGACAGGGGCGCACCGGGGAGCTGTTTTTT
CASLDTPGQGRTGELFF
>TRBJ2-3|TRBV28|NA|NA
TGTGCCAGCAGCTCTCCCGCGGGACCTAGCACAGATACGCAGTATTTT
CASSSPAGPSTDTQYF
>TRBJ1-2|TRBV28|NA|NA
TGTGCCAGCAGTTTCGGGTATGGCTACACCTTC
CASSFGYGYTF
>TRBJ2-1|TRBV10-3|TRBD2|once
TGTGCCATCAGTGAAACAGCGGGAGAGTTATACAATGAGCAGTTCTTC
CAISETAGELYNEQFF
>TRBJ2-1|TRBV24-1|NA|NA
TGTGCCACCAGTGATTCGTGGGCGGGGTCTGAGCAGTTCTTC
CATSDSWAGSEQFF
>TRBJ1-1|TRBV27|NA|NA
TGTGCCAGCAAGTTTGCAGGGGCGAACACTGAAGCTTTCTTT
CASKFAGANTEAFF
>TRBJ2-2|TRBV7-9|NA|NA
TGTGCCAGCACCCAGGGGGGAACCGGGGAGCTGTTTTTT
CASTQGGTGELFF
>TRBJ2-2|TRBV7-2|TRBD1|NA
TGTGCCAGCAGCCTAAGTAGAGGGGGCATGAGAACCGGGGAGCTGTTTTTT
CASSLSRGGMRTGELFF
>TRBJ2-2|TRBV27|NA|NA
TGTGCCAGCAGGGGCCCTCCGAACACCGGGGAGCTGTTTTTT
CASRGPPNTGELFF
>TRBJ1-2|TRBV12-3/TRBV12-4|NA|NA
TGTGCCAGCAGCCCCGGGGGTGATGGCTACACCTTC
CASSPGGDGYTF
>TRBJ1-4|TRBV2|TRBD1|NA
TGTGCCAGCAGTGAAGATTCGACCGGGACAGAGATTGAAAAACTGTTTTTT
CASSEDSTGTEIEKLFF
>TRBJ1-6|TRBV3-1/TRBV3-2|TRBD1|NA
TGTGCCAGCAGCCAGTACAGGGGGCTTTATTCACCCCTCCACTTT
CASSQYRGLYSPLHF
>TRBJ1-5|TRBV4-2|NA|NA
TGTGCCAGCAGCCAGGTGGCAGATCATCAGCCCCAGCATTTT
CASSQVADHQPQHF
>TRBJ1-2|TRBV25-1|TRBD1|few
TGTGCCAGCAGGGACAGGGCTCTGGGTGGCTACACCTTC
CASRDRALGGYTF
>TRBJ2-3|TRBV10-3|TRBD2|once
TGTGCCATCAGTGAGTCGAAAGCTAGCGGGAGAACAGATACGCAGTATTTT
CAISESKASGRTDTQYF
>TRBJ1-4|TRBV30|TRBD1|NA
TGTGCCTGGGAGGGACAGGGCAATGAAAAACTGTTTTTT
CAWEGQGNEKLFF
>TRBJ1-2|TRBV2|TRBD1|NA
TGTGCCAGCAGCCTACAGGGGGCGGCTTCTGGCTACACCTTC
CASSLQGAASGYTF
>TRBJ1-4|TRBV12-2|NA|NA
TGTGCAAGTCGCTTCGCCAGGGTAGATGAAAAACTGTTTTTT
CASRFARVDEKLFF
>TRBJ2-5|TRBV7-2|TRBD1|once
TGTGCCAGCGGACGGGGACAGGGGGAAGAGACCCAGTACTTC
CASGRGQGEETQYF
>TRBJ2-3|TRBV7-9|TRBD1|once
TGTGCCAGCAGCTTAGAGGGGGCGAGGGGGAAGTATTTT
CASSLEGARGKYF
>TRBJ2-7|TRBV29-1|NA|few
TGCAGTTACCAGGGGTGGGACTACGAGCAGTACTTC
CSYQGWDYEQYF
>TRBJ1-5|TRBV6-2/TRBV6-3|TRBD1|NA
TGTGCCAGCAGTTGGGACAGAGATGGGCCCCAGCATTTT
CASSWDRDGPQHF
>TRBJ1-1|TRBV2|NA|NA
TGTGCCAGCAGTGAAGTATTGAACATGAACACTGAAGCTTTCTTT
CASSEVLNMNTEAFF
>TRBJ2-3|TRBV11-2|NA|NA
TGTGCCAGCACCCCTTCAGATACGCAGTATTTT
CASTPSDTQYF
>TRBJ1-2|TRBV9|NA|once
TGTGCCAGCAGCGTAGATGAGGGTCGTAACTATGGCTACACCTTC
CASSVDEGRNYGYTF
>TRBJ1-1|TRBV4-1|NA|NA
TGCGCCAGCAGCCAAGATCTCGCGGGCCTGGGTAGGGCTGAAGCTTTCTTT
CASSQDLAGLGRAEAFF
>TRBJ1-2|TRBV18|NA|NA
TGTGCCAGCTCACCAGACAAAACGGTTAATGGCTACACCTTC
CASSPDKTVNGYTF
>TRBJ2-6|TRBV5-1|NA|few
TGCGCCAGCAGCTCAGGGGGAGGAGGGGCCAACGTCCTGACTTTC
CASSSGGGGANVLTF
>TRBJ1-1|TRBV19|NA|once
TGTGCCAGTAGTAGCCAATCGACGGGGAACACTGAAGCTTTCTTT
CASSSQSTGNTEAFF
>TRBJ1-2|TRBV27|TRBD1|NA
TGTGCCAGCAGGTCGACAGGGTGGCGGGATGGCTACACCTTC
CASRSTGWRDGYTF
>TRBJ2-7|TRBV29-1|NA|NA
TGCAGCGTCGCCACGACAGACTCCTACGAGCAGTACTTC
CSVATTDSYEQYF
>TRBJ2-1|TRBV30|TRBD1|NA
TGTGCCTGGAGTGTACAGGGGAATGAGCAGTTCTTC
CAWSVQGNEQFF
>TRBJ2-7|TRBV6-2/TRBV6-3|TRBD1|NA
TGTGCCAGCAGTTACATTCGCAGGACAGGGGGTCCCTACGAGCAGTACTTC
CASSYIRRTGGPYEQYF